Listed here is a single T cell receptor beta chain. In the original workflow: Amplification from reference gene primers served as the basis for estimated nucleated cell counts. Clones were read by immunoSEQ multiplex PCR, and TCRdb kept only the in-frame ones, dropping some. That table gives V, J and clone size, and the DNA gave D and trimming. Of roughly 450,000 clones in the sample, roughly 87% were seen once. This entry belongs to a study of blood T cell repertoires in COVID-19. Study overall: Donors in the United States, Italy and Spain gave samples during acute or convalescent COVID-19. From T cells, B-cell-depleted T cells, or PBMCs came the material, which was cDNA or gDNA.

Unmatched junction bases numbered 4, after V lost 0 bases and J lost 8 bases. CDR3 length equals 14 residues. The germline V gene has CDR1 SGHAT and CDR2 FQDESV (reference sequence). Which cohort a participant joined came from the clinical history participants gave. Material for sequencing was PBMCs or T cells enriched from blood (not recorded which). The TCR sequence derives from a man younger than 35 who had recovered from COVID-19. The chain recombines TRBV11-1 with TRBJ1-1; TRBD1 matches at 9 bases. As DNA, the CDR3 is TGTGCCAGCAGCTTAGCGCCGGGACAGGGAGAAGCTTTCTTT. Residues: CASSLAPGQGEAFF.